The 17 T cell receptor beta chains below all came from one sample that was sequenced in a study of OX40 agonist ivuxolimab in advanced cancers. Generated by immunoSEQ multiplex PCR, the TCRdb table keeps only in-frame clones and is missing some. The repertoire holds 25,000 to 35,000 clones, 86% seen once, with 25% to 40% in the top ten. Sequenced here: CD4+ or CD8+ T cells sorted from blood, sampled in a trial of the OX40 agonist ivuxolimab. These receptors all come from an adult with an advanced solid tumor such as melanoma, head and neck, liver or kidney cancer.

This clone was counted a single time. The V call is TRBV27, the J call TRBJ2-3; D is perhaps TRBD1 or TRBD2 (5 bases each). V lost 5 bases and J lost 9, with 9 bases in between. This CDR3 has 11 residues. Germline CDR1 MNHEY, CDR2 SMNVEV (reference sequence). Written as DNA, the CDR3 is TGTGCCAGCAGTCAACGGGGCACGCAGTATTTT. This gives the protein CASSQRGTQYF.

This clone was recorded a few times. The chain joins TRBV7-9 to TRBJ2-1, with TRBD1 matching 7 bases. Unmatched junction bases numbered 8, after V lost 5 bases and J lost 13 bases. Germline V lookup: CDR1 SEHNR, CDR2 FQNEAQ (reference sequence). The CDR3 loop spans 12 amino acids. The CDR3 DNA reads TGTGCCAGCAGCACGGTCGGGACAGCTCAGTTCTTC. Amino acids: CASSTVGTAQFF.

This clone was seen just once. The J gene is TRBJ2-7, the V gene TRBV5-4; 8 nucleotides line up with TRBD1. J was trimmed by 0 bases and V by 0 bases; bases with no gene match: 2. Germline V gene data show CDR1 as SGHNT and CDR2 as YYREEE (reference sequence). The CDR3 loop spans 15 amino acids. The DNA of the CDR3 is TGTGCCAGCAGCTTGGGGACAGGGCCCTCCTACGAGCAGTACTTC. The encoded protein is CASSLGTGPSYEQYF.

In nucleotides, the CDR3 is TGTGCAGCCGAGGGGGGGACCTTCTCTGGAAACACCATATATTTT. It is translated as CAAEGGTFSGNTIYF. This sequence joins TRBV2 and TRBJ1-3; TRBD1 might be the D (6 bases). CDR3 length equals 15 residues. Germline CDR1 is SNHLY and CDR2 is FYNNEI.

The rearrangement links TRBV27 to TRBJ2-3; 7 bases are shared with TRBD2. The germline gives CDR1 MNHEY, CDR2 SMNVEV (reference sequence). The CDR3 is made up of 15 amino acids. V was pared by 7 bases and J by 3 bases, with 10 bases of the junction left unmatched. The CDR3 bases are TGTGCCAGCAACTGGGGCGGGAGCCCAACAGATACGCAGTATTTT. Encoded protein: CASNWGGSPTDTQYF.

CDR3 sequence: CASSEGSGANVLTF. For the CDR3, the DNA is TGTGCCAGCAGTGAGGGCTCTGGGGCCAACGTCCTGACTTTC. The chain links TRBV6-1 to TRBJ2-6, with unresolved D. CDR1 is MNHNS, CDR2 SASEGT, per germline. The V end lost 3 bases, the J end lost 0 bases, and 3 bases lay between the germline ends. The CDR3 spans 14 residues.

The chain carries TRBV5-4 and TRBJ2-7; D is undetermined. Germline V gene data show CDR1 as SGHNT and CDR2 as YYREEE (reference sequence). The length of the CDR3 is 12 residues. Trimming stripped 8 bases from V and 2 bases from J, with 11 bases between. CDR3 sequence reads: CARSTHTYEQYF. The DNA of the CDR3 is TGTGCCAGAAGCACCCACACCTACGAGCAGTACTTC.

This chain uses TRBV7-2 with TRBJ2-7, with a tentative D call TRBD1 (5 bases). The CDR3 sequence is 12 residues long. Germline CDR1 and CDR2: SGHTA and FQGNSA. V gave up 5 bases and J gave up 4 bases, with 9 bases separating them. CDR3 residues: CASSNQGYEQYF. The CDR3 DNA reads as TGTGCCAGCAGCAACCAGGGTTACGAGCAGTACTTC.

V and J are TRBV30 and TRBJ2-6; no clear D gene. The CDR3 is made up of 16 amino acids. Per the germline V gene, CDR1 is GTSNPN and CDR2 is SVGIG (reference sequence). Between the trimmed V and J ends, which lost 2 bases and 0 bases, there was a span of 11 bases. The CDR3 region is CAWSYSGNSGANVLTF. For the CDR3, the DNA is TGTGCCTGGAGTTATTCCGGAAACTCTGGGGCCAACGTCCTGACTTTC. The full variable domain, its missing parts supplied by reference TRBV30 and TRBJ2-6, is SQTIHQWPATLVQPVGSPLSLECTVEGTSNPNLYWYRQAAGRGLQLLFYSVGIGQISSEVPQNLSASRPQDRQFILSSKKLLLSDSGFYLCAWSYSGNSGANVLTFGAGSRLTVL.

For the CDR3, the DNA is TGTGCCAGCAGTTTATTTACTAGCGGGAGTCGGAATGAGCAGTTCTTC. Amino acid sequence: CASSLFTSGSRNEQFF. The V and J genes are TRBV27 and TRBJ2-1, with 11 bases that match TRBD2. Germline CDR1 MNHEY, CDR2 SMNVEV (reference sequence). Trimming took 1 base from V and 7 from J; bases not matched to a gene: 6. CDR3 length: 16 amino acids.

The V and J genes are TRBV6-5 and TRBJ2-7; 8 bases are a match to TRBD1. From germline, CDR1 is MNHEY and CDR2 SVGAGI. V was pared by 5 bases and J by 7 bases, with 13 bases of the junction left unmatched. CDR3 size: 15 residues. CDR3 region: CASSPTWTGLREQYF. The CDR3 DNA reads as TGTGCCAGCAGTCCGACATGGACAGGGCTTCGGGAGCAGTACTTC.

The chain combines TRBV11-2 with TRBJ1-1, with D maybe TRBD1 (5 bases). Trimming shortened V by 0 bases and J by 4 bases, and 12 bases separated the two germline ends. The CDR3 has 15 amino acids. In germline, CDR1 is SGHAT, CDR2 FQNNGV. CDR3 amino acids: CASSLEGGVGTEAFF. The CDR3 nucleotides are TGTGCCAGCAGCTTAGAGGGGGGGGTTGGCACTGAAGCTTTCTTT.

In this sample, this clone turned up once. V gene TRBV27 combines with J gene TRBJ1-4; D remains unclear. CDR3 size: 14 residues. Germline V gives CDR1 MNHEY, CDR2 SMNVEV (reference sequence). V dropped 1 base and J dropped 6 bases, with 9 bases sitting between them. The CDR3 DNA reads TGTGCCAGCAGTTTATATGGGGATTATGAAAAACTGTTTTTT. This encodes CASSLYGDYEKLFF.

The J gene is TRBJ2-1, the V gene TRBV9, with 11 positions matching TRBD2. J was trimmed by 7 bases and V by 4 bases; bases with no gene match: 19. The CDR3 consists of 19 residues. Germline CDR1 is SGDLS and CDR2 is YYNGEE. CDR3 sequence: CASSSFFLAGGSSRNEQFF. The CDR3 DNA is TGTGCCAGCAGCTCCTTTTTTCTAGCGGGAGGCTCCTCCCGAAATGAGCAGTTCTTC.

The chain joins TRBV28 to TRBJ2-1, with D possibly being TRBD1 (6 bases). The CDR3 has 11 residues. Trimming removed 3 bases from V and 10 bases from J, with 7 bases in between. Germline V gives CDR1 MDHEN, CDR2 SYDVKM. This CDR3 reads CASSLGAEQFF. The CDR3, as DNA: TGTGCCAGCAGTTTGGGGGCAGAGCAGTTCTTC.

This chain joins TRBV27 and TRBJ2-3; 16 bases line up with TRBD2. The CDR3 has 17 residues. Germline loops: CDR1 MNHEY, CDR2 SMNVEV (reference sequence). With 2 bases clipped from V and 4 bases from J, the junction kept 3 bases outside the gene matches. Written as DNA, the CDR3 is TGTGCCAGCAGTTTACAGGGACTAGCGGGAGGGCCAGATACGCAGTATTTT. Encoded protein: CASSLQGLAGGPDTQYF.

The chain links TRBV28 to TRBJ1-4, with 9 bases aligning to TRBD1. The CDR3 covers 16 residues. The germline CDR1 and CDR2 sequences are MDHEN and SYDVKM. V shed 2 bases and J 7 bases; nucleotides not matched to a gene: 8. The CDR3 sequence: CASSLSLDRGFEKLFF. The DNA for the CDR3 is TGTGCCAGCAGTTTAAGTTTGGACAGGGGTTTTGAAAAACTGTTTTTT.